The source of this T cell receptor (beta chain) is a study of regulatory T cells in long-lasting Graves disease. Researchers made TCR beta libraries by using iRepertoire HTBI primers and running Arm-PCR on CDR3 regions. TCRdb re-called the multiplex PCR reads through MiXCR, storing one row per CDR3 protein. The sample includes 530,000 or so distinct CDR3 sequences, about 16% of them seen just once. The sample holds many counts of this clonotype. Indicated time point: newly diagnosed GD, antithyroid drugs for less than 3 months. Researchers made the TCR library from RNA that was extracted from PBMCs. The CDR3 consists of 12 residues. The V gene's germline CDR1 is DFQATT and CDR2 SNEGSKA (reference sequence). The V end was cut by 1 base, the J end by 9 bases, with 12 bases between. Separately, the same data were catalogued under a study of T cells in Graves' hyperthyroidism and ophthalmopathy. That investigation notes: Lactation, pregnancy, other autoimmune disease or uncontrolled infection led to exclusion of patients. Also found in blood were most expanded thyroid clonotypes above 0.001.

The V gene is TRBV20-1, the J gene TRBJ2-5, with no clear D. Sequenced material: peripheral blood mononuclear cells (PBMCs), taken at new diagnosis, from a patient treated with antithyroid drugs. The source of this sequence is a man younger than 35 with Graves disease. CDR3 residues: CSARVGNRAQYF. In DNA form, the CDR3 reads TGCAGTGCTAGAGTGGGGAATCGGGCCCAGTACTTC.